One sample yielded the 30 T cell receptor beta chains listed below, sequenced in a study of T cells in Graves' hyperthyroidism and ophthalmopathy. TCR beta CDR3 regions were amplified from RNA. HTBI primers drove first-round RT-PCR of the TCR CDR3. Using its own MiXCR run on the multiplex PCR reads, TCRdb lists one record per CDR3 protein. The table records 700,000 or so distinct CDR3 sequences, about a sixth of them present only once. The sequenced material came from blood. Receptors originate from a man between 18 and 35 years old with Graves' hyperthyroidism.

This clonotype was seen at least ten times. V is TRBV30 and J is TRBJ2-3; 10 nucleotides agree with TRBD2. CDR3 length equals 15 residues. The germline gives CDR1 GTSNPN, CDR2 SVGIG (reference sequence). Losses at the gene ends were 0 bases for V and 4 bases for J; bases not matched to a gene: 4. The CDR3 here is CAWSVLAGAPDTQYF. Written as DNA, the CDR3 is TGTGCCTGGAGTGTTCTAGCGGGAGCCCCAGATACGCAGTATTTT.

The chain carries TRBV19 and TRBJ2-7; D perhaps matches TRBD2 (5 bases). From germline, CDR1 is LNHDA and CDR2 SQIVND (reference sequence). This CDR3 is built from 15 residues. V was shortened by 6 bases and J by 0 bases, with 15 bases between the two germline ends. The CDR3 here is CASSQQATSSYEQYF. The DNA of the CDR3 is TGTGCCAGTAGCCAACAAGCCACTAGCTCCTACGAGCAGTACTTC.

This clonotype has a handful of counts. The chain links TRBV28 to TRBJ2-7, with 7 bases that match TRBD2. The CDR3 totals 15 residues. Germline CDR1 and CDR2: MDHEN and SYDVKM. The trim removed 6 bases at V and 2 bases at J, leaving 10 bases unmatched. CDR3 loop: CASSPNWGGAYEQYF. As DNA, the CDR3 is TGTGCCAGCAGCCCCAATTGGGGGGGGGCCTACGAGCAGTACTTC.

This clonotype was observed at least ten times. The rearrangement links TRBV7-9 to TRBJ2-7; D may match TRBD1 or TRBD2 (7 bases each). V was clipped by 5 bases and J by 2 bases, with 13 bases between them. Germline V gives CDR1 SEHNR, CDR2 FQNEAQ (reference sequence). The CDR3 has 14 residues. The CDR3 nucleotides read TGTGCCAGCAGCCAAGCGGGACAGACCTACGAGCAGTACTTC. Translating it yields CASSQAGQTYEQYF.

This clonotype was counted between two and nine times. Here the CDR3 reads CASMSRDIYEQYF. The DNA for the CDR3 is TGTGCCAGCATGTCCCGGGACATCTACGAGCAGTACTTC. This chain joins TRBV28 and TRBJ2-7, with a weak D call TRBD1 (6 bases). The CDR3 extends over 13 amino acids. Trimming removed 7 bases at V and 3 bases at J, with 13 bases between. The germline V gene encodes CDR1 MDHEN and CDR2 SYDVKM.

The chain recombines TRBV20-1 with TRBJ2-3; D is perhaps TRBD2 (7 bases). V was cut by 0 bases and J by 1 base, with 20 bases left in between. Germline assignment: CDR1 DFQATT and CDR2 SNEGSKA (reference sequence). This CDR3 is 18 amino acids long. Here the CDR3 DNA reads TGCAGTGCTAGAGATCAAGGGGGAGTAGGGAGGGGCACAGATACGCAGTATTTT. Its translation: CSARDQGGVGRGTDTQYF.

This clonotype appeared many times. The chain employs TRBV3-1 and TRBJ1-1; 11 bases fit TRBD1. This CDR3 is built from 17 residues. CDR1 and CDR2 (germline): LGHDT, YNNKEL (reference sequence). V lost 4 bases, J lost 0 bases, and 7 bases stayed unmatched. The chain's CDR3 is CASSPRDRGILNTEAFF. The DNA of the CDR3 is TGTGCCAGCAGCCCCCGGGACAGGGGGATTTTGAACACTGAAGCTTTCTTT.

This clonotype has only a few counts. CDR3: CASSPGTGGGAFF. DNA of the CDR3: TGTGCCAGCAGCCCGGGGACAGGGGGCGGAGCTTTCTTT. This chain links TRBV7-3 with TRBJ1-1; 12 bases are shared with TRBD1. After removal of 5 bases from V and 10 bases from J, the junction contained 5 bases not matched to a gene. Germline V lookup: CDR1 SGHTA, CDR2 FQGTGA. The CDR3 spans 13 residues.

This clonotype has just a few counts. The V gene is TRBV5-1, the J gene TRBJ1-1; 10 bases fit TRBD1. V lost 0 bases to trimming and J lost 7 bases; unmatched junction nucleotides: 6. This CDR3 is 15 amino acids long. Per germline, CDR1 SGHRS and CDR2 YFSETQ. In nucleotides, the CDR3 is TGCGCCAGCAGCTTGGAGGGGACAGGGGTCGGTGAAGCTTTCTTT. It encodes CASSLEGTGVGEAFF.

This clonotype has ten or more counts. This chain uses TRBV27 with TRBJ1-2; the D gene is possibly TRBD1 (5 bases). This CDR3 region has 13 residues. Germline assignment: CDR1 MNHEY and CDR2 SMNVEV (reference sequence). The ends were cut back, 11 bases at V and 4 bases at J, with 17 bases in the middle. CDR3 coding DNA: TGTGCCGCCAGACGGGGCCCACTCTATGGCTACACCTTC. This translates into CAARRGPLYGYTF.

Ten or more counts support this clonotype. The chain is built from TRBV19 and TRBJ1-5; D might be TRBD1 (5 bases). V gave up 3 bases and J gave up 0 bases, with 9 bases separating them. This CDR3 comprises 15 residues. From germline, CDR1 is LNHDA and CDR2 SQIVND (reference sequence). The CDR3: CASSIGGYSNQPQHF. The CDR3 region has the DNA TGTGCCAGTAGTATTGGGGGGTATAGCAATCAGCCCCAGCATTTT.

The table lists this clonotype with many counts. The chain is built from TRBV7-9 and TRBJ1-2; tentatively, D is TRBD1 (6 bases). Germline CDR1 reads SEHNR; CDR2 reads FQNEAQ (reference sequence). The CDR3 totals 16 residues. Between the trimmed V and J ends, which lost 3 bases and 6 bases, there was a span of 20 bases. The CDR3 is CASSFGGARQADGYTF. The CDR3 DNA is TGTGCCAGCAGCTTTGGGGGGGCACGACAGGCAGATGGCTACACCTTC.

This clonotype was observed a handful of times. The chain carries TRBV12-3 or TRBV12-4 and TRBJ2-2; D is undetermined. The CDR3 loop spans 15 amino acids. Trimming took 1 base from V and 2 from J, leaving 8 bases between them. The CDR3 sequence is CASSLVDTNTGELFF. The CDR3 DNA follows: TGTGCCAGCAGTTTAGTAGACACCAACACCGGGGAGCTGTTTTTT.

On this clonotype: Just one base apart from a much larger clone, this may be a read error. The chain uses TRBV2 and TRBJ2-5; tentative D call: TRBD1 (6 bases). The CDR3 sequence is 16 residues long. CDR1 is SNHLY and CDR2 is FYNNEI in the germline V gene. This CDR3 is CAISTNGGLLGETQYF. As DNA, the CDR3 is TGTGCCATCAGTACTAATGGGGGCCTCCTCGGAGAGACCCAGTACTTC.

The table lists this clonotype with many counts. V is TRBV5-8 and J is TRBJ1-1; no definite D call. Germline V gene data show CDR1 as SGHTS and CDR2 as YDEGEE. The CDR3 has 13 residues. V shed 5 bases and J shed 1 base, with 9 bases lying between them. DNA of the CDR3: TGTGCCAGCAGGGCTAAAGAGAACACTGAAGCTTTCTTT. It yields the protein CASRAKENTEAFF.

The chain combines TRBV6-2 or TRBV6-3 with TRBJ2-6; D is tentatively TRBD1 or TRBD2 (5 bases each). V was clipped by 6 bases and J by 3 bases, with 9 bases between them. Germline CDR1 and CDR2: MNHEY and SVGEGT. The CDR3 spans 14 residues. CDR3 nucleotide sequence: TGTGCCAGCAGGGGGACCTTTGGGGCCAACGTCCTGACTTTC. Protein product: CASRGTFGANVLTF.

This chain connects TRBV10-3 to TRBJ2-7, with 7 bases matching TRBD2. Unmatched junction bases numbered 3, after V lost 8 bases and J lost 2 bases. The CDR3 totals 12 residues. The V gene's germline CDR1 is ENHRY and CDR2 SYGVKD. The CDR3 here is CAIGAGTYEQYF. The CDR3 DNA reads TGTGCCATCGGAGCGGGGACCTACGAGCAGTACTTC.

As for this clonotype: Because the CDR3 is missing its conserved closing phenylalanine or tryptophan, this is likely a read error. The rearrangement joins TRBV14 to TRBJ2-7, with TRBD2 identical over 14 bases. After removal of 4 bases from V and 0 bases from J, the junction contained 5 bases not matched to a gene. This CDR3 is 17 amino acids long. In germline, CDR1 is SGHDN, CDR2 FVKESK. CDR3 sequence reads: CASSLGTSGSISYEQYL. CDR3 DNA: TGTGCCAGCAGCCTCGGGACTAGCGGGAGTATCTCCTACGAGCAGTACCTC.

About this clonotype itself: This clone may be a read error of a much larger clone one base away. The V call is TRBV28, the J call TRBJ1-5; D perhaps matches TRBD1 (6 bases). Germline V gene sequence: CDR1 MDHEN, CDR2 SYDVKM. This CDR3 comprises 14 residues. Trimming left V 6 bases short and J 5 bases short, with 14 bases between. CDR3 nucleotide sequence: TGTGCCAGCAGCTGGACAGACCACGATCAGCCCCAGCATTTT. Protein: CASSWTDHDQPQHF.

In this sample, this clonotype turned up many times. J is TRBJ1-1 and V is TRBV28; D unclear. Germline CDR1 MDHEN, CDR2 SYDVKM. V was shortened by 7 bases and J by 4 bases, with 13 bases between the two germline ends. This CDR3 region has 13 residues. CDR3 sequence: CASTQEGGTEAFF. The CDR3 DNA is TGTGCCAGCACCCAGGAGGGAGGCACTGAAGCTTTCTTT.

The chain uses TRBV11-2 and TRBJ2-7; 7 bases map to TRBD2. The germline V gene encodes CDR1 SGHAT and CDR2 FQNNGV. CDR3 length: 13 amino acids. V shed 6 bases, J shed 4 bases, and the junction held 6 bases outside the gene matches. The CDR3 nucleotides are TGTGCCAGCAGGGGGGGGGACGATTACGAGCAGTACTTC. Its protein is CASRGGDDYEQYF.

The sample holds many counts of this clonotype. A read error may account for a junction end that differs from germline. This chain joins TRBV18 and TRBJ2-7, with D maybe TRBD1 (6 bases). Germline CDR1 is KGHSH and CDR2 is LQKENI. There are 14 residues in the CDR3. The DNA for the CDR3 is TGTGTCAGCTCAGGTGGCCAGGGGTACTACGAGCAGTACTTC. Protein sequence: CVSSGGQGYYEQYF.

This clonotype was picked up many times. The CDR3 is CAWTVQFNTEAFF. The CDR3 region has the DNA TGTGCCTGGACGGTACAGTTCAACACTGAAGCTTTCTTT. This chain uses TRBV30 with TRBJ1-1; D ambiguous. Trimming left V 4 bases short and J 2 bases short, with 11 bases between. CDR1 is GTSNPN, CDR2 SVGIG, per germline (reference sequence). This CDR3 comprises 13 residues.

This clonotype was detected ten times or more. The CDR3 spells CASSPYRSGDQPQHF. In DNA form, the CDR3 reads TGTGCCAGCTCACCATACCGCTCTGGGGATCAGCCCCAGCATTTT. This sequence joins TRBV18 and TRBJ1-5; D call uncertain. Germline-derived CDR1 and CDR2 are KGHSH and LQKENI. The CDR3 has 15 residues. V lost 2 bases, J lost 5 bases, and 13 bases lay in between.

This clonotype was seen more than once but under ten times. This sequence joins TRBV20-1 and TRBJ2-3; 12 bases are a match to TRBD2. After removal of 8 bases from V and 4 bases from J, the junction contained 7 bases not matched to a gene. The CDR3 loop spans 14 amino acids. Germline V gene lookup returns CDR1 DFQATT and CDR2 SNEGSKA (reference sequence). DNA for the CDR3: TGCAGTACCCGACTAGCGGGAGTCCCAGATACGCAGTATTTT. Translation gives CSTRLAGVPDTQYF.

The sample holds many counts of this clonotype. J is TRBJ1-5 and V is TRBV28, with D uncertain. The CDR3 consists of 13 residues. Trimming cost V 8 bases and J 8 bases, with 16 bases left between them. Germline assignment: CDR1 MDHEN and CDR2 SYDVKM. This chain's CDR3 is CASGLRPGKPQHF. The CDR3, as DNA: TGTGCCAGCGGGTTAAGACCCGGAAAGCCCCAGCATTTT.

CDR3 sequence: CASREGYGYTF. Written as DNA, the CDR3 is TGTGCCAGTAGGGAGGGTTATGGCTACACCTTC. V is TRBV19 and J is TRBJ1-2; the D is unclear. The length of the CDR3 is 11 residues. The V gene lost 6 bases and the J gene lost 5 bases, with 7 bases spanning the gap. Germline-derived CDR1 and CDR2 are LNHDA and SQIVND (reference sequence).

This clonotype has ten or more counts. The genes are TRBV6-2 or TRBV6-3 and TRBJ2-3; D not certain. This CDR3 has 14 amino acids. Trimming shortened V by 6 bases and J by 7 bases, and 17 bases separated the two germline ends. Germline V gene sequence: CDR1 MNHEY, CDR2 SVGEGT. The CDR3 protein is CASSLRRYIYTQYF. The DNA for the CDR3 is TGTGCCAGCAGCCTTCGGCGGTATATCTATACGCAGTATTTT.

V is TRBV20-1 and J is TRBJ1-2; unclear D gene. This CDR3 has 13 amino acids. The germline V and J ends were trimmed by 6 bases and 9 bases, with 20 bases remaining between them. The germline CDR1 and CDR2 sequences are DFQATT and SNEGSKA (reference sequence). The CDR3 region is CSAIGNSLDRYTF. In nucleotides, the CDR3 is TGCAGTGCCATAGGGAATTCGCTCGACCGCTACACCTTC.

The chain recombines TRBV19 with TRBJ2-7; TRBD2 is a possible D gene (6 bases). The V end lost 7 bases, the J end lost 6 bases, and 22 bases lay between the germline ends. Germline CDR1 is LNHDA and CDR2 is SQIVND (reference sequence). The CDR3 spans 15 residues. The CDR3 DNA sequence: TGTGCCAGTACACCCCGACTAGGAGGGAGCTCCGAGCAGTACTTC. Translating gives CASTPRLGGSSEQYF.